This T cell receptor beta chain appears in the sequencing data of a study of regulatory T cells in long-lasting Graves disease. Overall study: Persistent Graves' disease denoted over 5 years of antithyroid drugs plus positive TSH receptor antibodies.

Combining iRepertoire HTBI primers with Arm-PCR of CDR3 regions, the authors built TCR beta libraries. Per the original methods: Samples revealed approximately 60 TRBV and roughly 15 TRBJ segments. TCRdb analysed the multiplex PCR reads with MiXCR anew, one entry per CDR3 protein. The V and J calls, along with clone size, are taken from TCRdb and not from the paper's own processing. The table includes 300,000 or so distinct CDR3 sequences, around 20% detected once. This clonotype showed up many times. The target antigen is unknown. General study points: Persistent Graves' cases showed lower TCR diversity than newly diagnosed cases. Limited samples may have lowered accuracy.

The V end was cut by 1 base, the J end by 0 bases, with 6 bases between. Germline values: CDR1 DFQATT, CDR2 SNEGSKA (reference sequence). The CDR3 consists of 13 residues. Regarding time point: persistent/refractory GD, antithyroid drugs over 5 years with positive TRAb. RNA extracted from PBMCs served as the sequencing template. This specimen consisted of peripheral blood mononuclear cells (PBMCs), obtained when the disease was refractory, from a patient treated with antithyroid drugs. The chain employs TRBV20-1 and TRBJ1-1, with D possibly matching TRBD1 (5 bases). This TCR was recovered from a female donor with Graves disease. The CDR3 loop is CSARGTLNTEAFF. CDR3 sequence (DNA): TGCAGTGCTAGAGGGACACTGAACACTGAAGCTTTCTTT.